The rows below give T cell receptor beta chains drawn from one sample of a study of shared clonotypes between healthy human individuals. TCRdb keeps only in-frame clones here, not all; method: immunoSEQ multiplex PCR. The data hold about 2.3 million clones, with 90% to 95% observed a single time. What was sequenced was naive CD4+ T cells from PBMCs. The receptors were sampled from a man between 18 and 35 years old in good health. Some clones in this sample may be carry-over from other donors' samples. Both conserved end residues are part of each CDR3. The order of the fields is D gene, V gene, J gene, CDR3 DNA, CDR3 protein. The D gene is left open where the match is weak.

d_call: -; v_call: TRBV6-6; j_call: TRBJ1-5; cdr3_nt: TGTGCCAGCAGTTACTTCGCAGGGTCGTATCAGCCCCAGCATTTT; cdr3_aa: CASSYFAGSYQPQHF
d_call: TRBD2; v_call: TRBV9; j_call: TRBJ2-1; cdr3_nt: TGTGCCAGCAGCGTAGGGCAAGCGGGAGTTGGGAATGAGCAGTTCTTC; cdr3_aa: CASSVGQAGVGNEQFF
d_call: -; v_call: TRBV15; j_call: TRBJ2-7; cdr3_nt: TGTGCCACCAGCAGAGAGCCCCCAGGTGAGCAGTACTTC; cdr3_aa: CATSREPPGEQYF
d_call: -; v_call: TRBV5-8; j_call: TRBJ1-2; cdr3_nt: TGTGCCAGCAGCAGGAGGGGACTTGGCTACACCTTC; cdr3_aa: CASSRRGLGYTF
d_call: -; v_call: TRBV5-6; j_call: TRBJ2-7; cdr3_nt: TGTGCCAGCAGCCCTCTGCAGGGATCCTACGAGCAGTACTTC; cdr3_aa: CASSPLQGSYEQYF
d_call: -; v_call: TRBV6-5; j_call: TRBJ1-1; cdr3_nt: TGTGCCAGCAGTTACTCGGAGGGAAGGAACACTGAAGCTTTCTTT; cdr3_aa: CASSYSEGRNTEAFF
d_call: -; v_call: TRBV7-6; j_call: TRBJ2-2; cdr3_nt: TGTGCCAGCAGCTCGAAGGGTGTTACCGGGGAGCTGTTTTTT; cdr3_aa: CASSSKGVTGELFF
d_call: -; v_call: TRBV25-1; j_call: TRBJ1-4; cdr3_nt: TGTGCCAGCAGTGGGCAGGGTACTAATGAAAAACTGTTTTTT; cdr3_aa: CASSGQGTNEKLFF
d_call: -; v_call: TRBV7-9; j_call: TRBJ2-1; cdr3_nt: TGTGCCAGCAGCCTTAGGGGAAGACGGGGATCGCACAATGAGCAGTTCTTC; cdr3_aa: CASSLRGRRGSHNEQFF
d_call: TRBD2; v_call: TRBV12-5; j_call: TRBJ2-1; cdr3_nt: TGTGCTAGTGGTTCCAGGACTAGCGGGGTCTACAATGAGCAGTTCTTC; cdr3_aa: CASGSRTSGVYNEQFF
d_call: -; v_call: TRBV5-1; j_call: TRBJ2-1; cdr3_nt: TGCGCCAGCAGCTTGGGGACAGAATACAATGAGCAGTTCTTC; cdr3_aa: CASSLGTEYNEQFF
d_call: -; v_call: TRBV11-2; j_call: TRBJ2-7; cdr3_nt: TGTGCCAGCAGCCCAGGCGTTAGTTCCTACGAGCAGTACTTC; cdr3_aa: CASSPGVSSYEQYF
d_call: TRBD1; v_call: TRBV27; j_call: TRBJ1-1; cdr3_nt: TGTGCCAGCAGCGGGACAGGGGGCGCGAAAACTGAAGCTTTCTTT; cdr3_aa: CASSGTGGAKTEAFF
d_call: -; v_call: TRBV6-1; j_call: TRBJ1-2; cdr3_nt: TGTGCCAGCAGTGAGGCAGGGACTAGTGGCTACACCTTC; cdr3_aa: CASSEAGTSGYTF
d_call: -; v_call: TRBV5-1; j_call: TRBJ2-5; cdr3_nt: TGCGCCAGCAGCTTGGATTCCGGACTGGACCAAGAGACCCAGTACTTC; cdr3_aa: CASSLDSGLDQETQYF